These 16 T cell receptor beta chains came from one sample sequenced in a study of OX40 agonist ivuxolimab in advanced cancers. The repertoire was sequenced with immunoSEQ multiplex PCR; TCRdb's copy has only in-frame clones and lacks some. The sample consists of tens of thousands of clones, around 90% of them appearing once. The sequencing used CD4+ or CD8+ T cells sorted from blood, collected in a trial of the OX40 agonist ivuxolimab. The receptors stem from an adult with an advanced solid tumor such as melanoma, head and neck, liver or kidney cancer.

The V and J genes are TRBV18 and TRBJ1-1; no reliable D call. Germline CDR1 and CDR2: KGHSH and LQKENI. This CDR3 is 13 amino acids long. V was shortened by 2 bases and J by 0 bases, with 4 bases between the two germline ends. The CDR3 sequence is CASSPRLNTEAFF. The DNA of the CDR3 is TGTGCCAGCTCACCAAGGCTGAACACTGAAGCTTTCTTT.

The V call is TRBV7-9, the J call TRBJ2-1; tentatively, D is TRBD2 (6 bases). Per the germline V gene, CDR1 is SEHNR and CDR2 is FQNEAQ (reference sequence). Trimming left V 2 bases short and J 4 bases short, with 18 bases between. The CDR3 length is 17 residues. The CDR3 sequence is CASSLTLPGLRYNEQFF. The DNA for the CDR3 is TGTGCCAGCAGCTTAACTTTACCGGGACTGCGATACAATGAGCAGTTCTTC.

This clone turned up a few times. The chain has TRBV11-2 and TRBJ2-6; 8 bases map to TRBD1. Germline assignment: CDR1 SGHAT and CDR2 FQNNGV. The junction had 6 bases not matched to a gene; V was cut back by 5 bases and J by 0 bases. This CDR3 has 17 residues. This CDR3 is CASSTPRGPSGANVLTF. The CDR3 DNA sequence: TGTGCCAGCAGCACCCCCAGGGGGCCCTCTGGGGCCAACGTCCTGACTTTC.

This chain connects TRBV29-1 to TRBJ2-3; 7 bases fit TRBD1. The CDR3 totals 14 residues. Germline V gives CDR1 SQVTM, CDR2 ANQGSEA. Trimming cost V 6 bases and J 3 bases; bases outside gene matches: 9. CDR3 residues: CSVPLDRMTDTQYF. In nucleotides, the CDR3 is TGCAGCGTACCCTTGGACAGGATGACAGATACGCAGTATTTT.

The J gene is TRBJ1-6, the V gene TRBV9, with D uncertain. V lost 4 bases to trimming and J lost 7 bases, with 9 bases between them. Looked up from germline, CDR1 is SGDLS and CDR2 is YYNGEE. The CDR3 has 13 amino acids. The CDR3 protein is CASSPRPNSPLHF. The DNA of the CDR3 is TGTGCCAGCAGCCCTCGGCCCAATTCACCCCTCCACTTT.

This chain uses TRBV2 with TRBJ1-2, with TRBD1 matching 7 bases. CDR3 length: 13 residues. Trimming at V came to 9 bases and at J to 0 bases, leaving 4 bases not matched to a gene. Germline values: CDR1 SNHLY, CDR2 FYNNEI. The CDR3 region is CARGTDTNYGYTF. The CDR3 DNA follows: TGTGCCAGGGGGACAGATACTAACTATGGCTACACCTTC.

The chain is built from TRBV6-4 and TRBJ2-1; D is tentatively TRBD1 or TRBD2 (5 bases each). Per germline, CDR1 MRHNA and CDR2 SNTAGT. The CDR3 runs to 15 residues. Trimming took 2 bases from V and 2 from J, leaving 10 bases between them. Here the CDR3 reads CASSDEGPPYNEQFF. CDR3 nucleotide sequence: TGTGCCAGCAGTGACGAGGGACCCCCCTACAATGAGCAGTTCTTC.

The J gene is TRBJ2-7, the V gene TRBV5-1; the match to TRBD1 covers 9 bases. The CDR3 length is 15 residues. The ends lost 4 bases at V and 1 base at J; junction bases unmatched: 6. Germline values: CDR1 SGHRS, CDR2 YFSETQ. The CDR3 reads CASSPNRGPSYEQYF. The CDR3 DNA follows: TGCGCCAGCAGCCCTAACAGGGGGCCGTCCTACGAGCAGTACTTC. Variable domain in full (rest from reference TRBV5-1 and TRBJ2-7): KAGVTQTPRYLIKTRGQQVTLSCSPISGHRSVSWYQQTPGQGLQFLFEYFSETQRNKGNFPGRFSGRQFSNSRSEMNVSTLELGDSALYLCASSPNRGPSYEQYFGPGTRLTVT.

The gene calls are TRBV4-2 and TRBJ2-2; D not certain. V dropped 0 bases and J dropped 6 bases, with 14 bases sitting between them. The CDR3 runs 16 residues. Germline V CDR1 and CDR2: LGHNA, YNFKEQ. CDR3 protein: CASSQDVQARSGELFF. In DNA form, the CDR3 reads TGTGCCAGCAGCCAAGATGTGCAGGCTAGGTCCGGGGAGCTGTTTTTT.

This clone was counted once. The chain uses TRBV19 and TRBJ2-1; D gene ambiguous. Germline assignment: CDR1 LNHDA and CDR2 SQIVND (reference sequence). This CDR3 has 14 amino acids. Trimming cost V 2 bases and J 5 bases, with 10 bases left between them. The CDR3 region is CASSILYQNNEQFF. For the CDR3, the DNA is TGTGCCAGTAGTATATTGTACCAAAACAATGAGCAGTTCTTC.

The chain employs TRBV7-9 and TRBJ1-1; D remains unclear. Between the trimmed V and J ends, which lost 1 base and 0 bases, there was a span of 6 bases. The CDR3 spans 14 residues. Germline CDR1 and CDR2: SEHNR and FQNEAQ (reference sequence). CDR3 residues: CASSLVGLNTEAFF. The DNA of the CDR3 is TGTGCCAGCAGCTTAGTAGGGCTGAACACTGAAGCTTTCTTT. Drawing the rest from reference TRBV7-9 and TRBJ1-1, the complete variable domain is DTGVSQNPRHKITKRGQNVTFRCDPISEHNRLYWYRQTLGQGPEFLTYFQNEAQLEKSRLLSDRFSAERPKGSFSTLEIQRTEQGDSAMYLCASSLVGLNTEAFFGQGTRLTVV.

This chain uses TRBV19 with TRBJ2-5; TRBD1 matches 10 bases. The CDR3 is 15 amino acids. The V gene end was trimmed by 3 bases and the J gene end by 5 bases; junction bases not matched to a gene: 6. Germline CDR1 reads LNHDA; CDR2 reads SQIVND (reference sequence). CDR3 DNA: TGTGCCAGTAGTATGAGGGGGACAGGGGAGGAGACCCAGTACTTC. Protein sequence: CASSMRGTGEETQYF.

This clone was seen just once. V usage is TRBV29-1 and J usage is TRBJ2-7; D remains ambiguous. The CDR3 contains 15 residues. Trimming cost V 0 bases and J 1 base, with 13 bases left between them. Germline assignment: CDR1 SQVTM and CDR2 ANQGSEA. CDR3 DNA sequence: TGCAGCGTTGAAGATCTGGCTACCCTATCCTACGAGCAGTACTTC. Translated, it gives CSVEDLATLSYEQYF.

This chain connects TRBV7-3 to TRBJ1-2, with D perhaps matching TRBD1 (5 bases). V lost 6 bases and J lost 8, with 16 bases in between. Germline V gene sequence: CDR1 SGHTA, CDR2 FQGTGA. CDR3 length equals 13 residues. As DNA, the CDR3 is TGTGCCAGCAGTCCAGGGTCCTCGGGAGGCTACACCTTC. It yields the protein CASSPGSSGGYTF. Filled out from reference TRBV7-3 and TRBJ1-2, the complete variable domain reads GAGVSQTPSNKVTEKGKYVELRCDPISGHTALYWYRQSLGQGPEFLIYFQGTGAADDSGLPNDRFFAVRPEGSVSTLKIQRTERGDSAVYLCASSPGSSGGYTFGSGTRLTVV.

The J gene is TRBJ2-5, the V gene TRBV10-3; TRBD1 matches 8 bases. Germline-derived CDR1 and CDR2 are ENHRY and SYGVKD. The junction had 8 bases not matched to a gene; V was cut back by 6 bases and J by 5 bases. The CDR3 consists of 14 residues. CDR3 nucleotide sequence: TGTGCCATCAGCCCCGGGACAGGAGCCGAGACCCAGTACTTC. Translating it yields CAISPGTGAETQYF.

The chain carries TRBV28 and TRBJ1-1; a weak D match, TRBD1 (5 bases). V was cut by 4 bases and J by 0 bases, with 18 bases left in between. The V gene's germline CDR1 is MDHEN and CDR2 SYDVKM. CDR3 length: 17 amino acids. Here the CDR3 reads CASSSPPRGKVNTEAFF. The CDR3, as DNA: TGTGCCAGCAGTTCCCCCCCCCGGGGGAAGGTGAACACTGAAGCTTTCTTT.